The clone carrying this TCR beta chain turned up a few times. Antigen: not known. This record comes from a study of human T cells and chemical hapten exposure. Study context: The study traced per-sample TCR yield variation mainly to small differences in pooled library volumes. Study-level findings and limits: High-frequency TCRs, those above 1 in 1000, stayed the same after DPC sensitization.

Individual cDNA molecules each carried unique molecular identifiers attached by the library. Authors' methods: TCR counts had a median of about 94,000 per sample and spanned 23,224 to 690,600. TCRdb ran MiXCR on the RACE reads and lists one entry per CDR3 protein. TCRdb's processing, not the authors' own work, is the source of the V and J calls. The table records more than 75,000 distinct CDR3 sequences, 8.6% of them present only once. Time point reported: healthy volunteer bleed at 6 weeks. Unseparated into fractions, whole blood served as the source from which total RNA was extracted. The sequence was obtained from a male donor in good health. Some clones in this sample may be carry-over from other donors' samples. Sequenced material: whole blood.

The CDR3 coding sequence is TGTGCCAGTACAGGGGGCGCGGATACGCAGTATTTT. This sequence encodes CASTGGADTQYF. This chain joins TRBV27 and TRBJ2-3, with TRBD1 matching over 9 bases. The germline gives CDR1 MNHEY, CDR2 SMNVEV (reference sequence). The CDR3 has 12 residues. Unmatched junction bases numbered 4, after V lost 9 bases and J lost 6 bases.